The 29 T cell receptor beta chains below all came from one sample that was sequenced in a study of OX40 agonist ivuxolimab in advanced cancers. Some clones are missing from TCRdb's copy, which holds only in-frame ones; the method was immunoSEQ multiplex PCR. The sample holds some 80,000 clones, approximately 89% seen once. The starting material was CD4+ or CD8+ T cells sorted from blood, obtained in a trial of the OX40 agonist ivuxolimab. The receptors shown here come from an adult with an advanced solid tumor such as melanoma, head and neck, liver or kidney cancer.

The rearrangement joins TRBV5-1 to TRBJ2-5; D is unresolved. Trimming took off 0 bases at V and 3 bases at J, with 9 bases between the two ends. This CDR3 is 14 amino acids long. Germline assignment: CDR1 SGHRS and CDR2 YFSETQ. The CDR3 nucleotides read TGCGCCAGCAGCTTGGACACCTTGAAAGAGACCCAGTACTTC. Translation: CASSLDTLKETQYF.

The V call is TRBV28, the J call TRBJ2-5; TRBD1 matches at 7 bases. Germline assignment: CDR1 MDHEN and CDR2 SYDVKM. The V gene end was trimmed by 5 bases and the J gene end by 0 bases; junction bases not matched to a gene: 6. The CDR3 is made up of 15 amino acids. The CDR3 protein is CASSVLTGNQETQYF. The CDR3 DNA is TGTGCCAGCAGTGTACTGACAGGGAACCAAGAGACCCAGTACTTC.

V usage is TRBV5-1 and J usage is TRBJ2-7; either TRBD1 or TRBD2 may supply D (5 bases each). Trimming stripped 4 bases from V and 3 bases from J, with 11 bases between. Per the germline V gene, CDR1 is SGHRS and CDR2 is YFSETQ. This CDR3 comprises 13 residues. CDR3 residues: CASSRDLIYEQYF. The CDR3 nucleotides are TGCGCCAGCAGCCGGGACCTAATCTACGAGCAGTACTTC.

The rearrangement joins TRBV29-1 to TRBJ1-1; D is uncertain. The CDR3 length is 12 residues. Germline CDR1 reads SQVTM; CDR2 reads ANQGSEA. V lost 7 bases, J lost 3 bases, and 12 bases lay in between. CDR3 bases: TGCAGCGCGGGAGCGATGGACACTGAAGCTTTCTTT. This gives the protein CSAGAMDTEAFF. Full variable domain (missing parts from reference TRBV29-1 and TRBJ1-1): SAVISQKPSRDICQRGTSLTIQCQVDSQVTMMFWYRQQPGQSLTLIATANQGSEATYESGFVIDKFPISRPNLTFSTLTVSNMSPEDSSIYLCSAGAMDTEAFFGQGTRLTVV.

The chain combines TRBV6-1 with TRBJ1-2, with a weak D call TRBD1 (6 bases). Germline V CDR1 and CDR2: MNHNS, SASEGT. The CDR3 length is 11 residues. The DNA of the CDR3 is TGTTACTATTGGGGGGCCTGGGGCTACACCTTC. Translation gives CYYWGAWGYTF.

The genes are TRBV5-8 and TRBJ1-2, with no clear D. V lost 4 bases and J 5 bases, leaving 15 bases between the germline ends. There are 14 residues in the CDR3. In germline, CDR1 is SGHTS, CDR2 YDEGEE. The CDR3: CASSRTGSGYGYTF. The CDR3 coding sequence is TGTGCCAGCAGCAGGACCGGCTCGGGGTATGGCTACACCTTC.

CDR3: CASSQVGGKKDTQYF. The CDR3 DNA follows: TGCGCCAGCAGCCAAGTTGGGGGGAAGAAAGATACGCAGTATTTT. This chain links TRBV4-1 with TRBJ2-3; weak D call: TRBD2 (6 bases). Germline values: CDR1 MGHRA, CDR2 YSYEKL. The germline V and J ends were trimmed by 1 base and 5 bases, with 13 bases remaining between them. The CDR3 is 15 residues long.

The chain is built from TRBV28 and TRBJ2-1; 10 bases map to TRBD2. The ends lost 3 bases at V and 8 bases at J; junction bases unmatched: 7. The germline V gene has CDR1 MDHEN and CDR2 SYDVKM. The CDR3 sequence is 15 residues long. The CDR3 coding sequence is TGTGCCAGCAGTTTCCCGGGACTAGCGCTCCATGAGCAGTTCTTC. As protein: CASSFPGLALHEQFF.

The chain has TRBV10-3 and TRBJ2-7; 7 nucleotides line up with TRBD2. The CDR3 runs 15 residues. V trimming: 5 bases; J trimming: 6 bases; junction bases outside the gene matches: 13. The germline V gene encodes CDR1 ENHRY and CDR2 SYGVKD. The CDR3 DNA reads TGTGCCATCAGTCCGGGGGAGGGCCGGGTTCCCGAGCAGTACTTC. As protein: CAISPGEGRVPEQYF.

The genes are TRBV5-1 and TRBJ1-3; 7 bases are a match to TRBD1. Germline CDR1 and CDR2: SGHRS and YFSETQ. The CDR3 loop spans 15 amino acids. Trimming at V came to 0 bases and at J to 5 bases, leaving 5 bases not matched to a gene. CDR3 residues: CASSLDPGGRNTIYF. CDR3 bases: TGCGCCAGCAGCTTGGACCCAGGGGGGAGAAACACCATATATTTT. Full variable domain (rest looked up from reference TRBV5-1 and TRBJ1-3): KAGVTQTPRYLIKTRGQQVTLSCSPISGHRSVSWYQQTPGQGLQFLFEYFSETQRNKGNFPGRFSGRQFSNSRSEMNVSTLELGDSALYLCASSLDPGGRNTIYFGEGSWLTVV.

The chain has TRBV5-1 and TRBJ2-5, with 10 bases aligning to TRBD1. The CDR3 is 15 residues long. Germline lookup yields CDR1 SGHRS and CDR2 YFSETQ. V was pared by 5 bases and J by 3 bases, with 7 bases of the junction left unmatched. The CDR3 bases are TGCGCCAGCAGGATCGCCGGGACAGGGGAAGAGACCCAGTACTTC. This codes for CASRIAGTGEETQYF. Looking up the rest from reference TRBV5-1 and TRBJ2-5 gives the full variable domain: KAGVTQTPRYLIKTRGQQVTLSCSPISGHRSVSWYQQTPGQGLQFLFEYFSETQRNKGNFPGRFSGRQFSNSRSEMNVSTLELGDSALYLCASRIAGTGEETQYFGPGTRLLVL.

The chain combines TRBV6-5 with TRBJ2-5; D call uncertain. The closer fit of TRBJ2-7 to the DNA end suggests the J call may be wrong. The CDR3 extends over 13 amino acids. Germline assignment: CDR1 MNHEY and CDR2 SVGAGI. CDR3 region: CATGVGFHYEQYF. CDR3 sequence (DNA): TGTGCCACCGGTGTAGGGTTCCACTACGAGCAGTACTTC.

This chain connects TRBV5-1 to TRBJ1-6, with a tentative D call TRBD1 (6 bases). Germline CDR1 is SGHRS and CDR2 is YFSETQ. The CDR3 is made up of 16 amino acids. V was clipped by 3 bases and J by 9 bases, with 19 bases between them. The CDR3 region is CASSYITGRWVSPLHF. The CDR3 coding sequence is TGCGCCAGCAGCTATATAACAGGGCGGTGGGTTTCACCCCTCCACTTT.

The chain joins TRBV27 to TRBJ1-1, with 7 bases lining up with TRBD1. Germline V gene data show CDR1 as MNHEY and CDR2 as SMNVEV (reference sequence). This CDR3 has 15 residues. The J segment lost 4 bases and the V segment lost 3 bases, leaving 8 bases of the junction unmatched. CDR3 residues: CASSFQTQGSTEAFF. The CDR3 DNA reads as TGTGCCAGCAGTTTCCAGACACAGGGGAGCACTGAAGCTTTCTTT.

The chain has TRBV10-3 and TRBJ1-1; D might be TRBD1 (5 bases). The CDR3 is 13 residues long. Germline V gene data show CDR1 as ENHRY and CDR2 as SYGVKD. V was trimmed by 10 bases and J by 1 base, leaving 13 bases between them. The CDR3 nucleotides are TGTGCCACCCTACTCCAGGGGAACACTGAAGCTTTCTTT. Translating it yields CATLLQGNTEAFF.

This clone occurred once. The chain combines TRBV6-4 with TRBJ1-1; D gene ambiguous. In germline, CDR1 is MRHNA, CDR2 SNTAGT. Trimming cost V 4 bases and J 1 base, with 7 bases left between them. The CDR3 extends over 13 amino acids. The CDR3 loop reads CASSVQPNTEAFF. The CDR3 DNA is TGTGCCAGCAGTGTTCAACCGAACACTGAAGCTTTCTTT.

This clone was detected only once. This chain joins TRBV2 and TRBJ1-4; no definite D call. This CDR3 region has 14 residues. Germline CDR1 and CDR2: SNHLY and FYNNEI. Trimming took off 0 bases at V and 4 bases at J, with 6 bases between the two ends. The CDR3 reads CASSEATVNEKLFF. CDR3 coding DNA: TGTGCCAGCAGTGAAGCTACAGTTAATGAAAAACTGTTTTTT.

The chain employs TRBV19 and TRBJ2-7; 10 bases align to TRBD1. The length of the CDR3 is 14 residues. Per the germline V gene, CDR1 is LNHDA and CDR2 is SQIVND (reference sequence). V lost 5 bases, J lost 3 bases, and 4 bases stayed unmatched. CDR3 in DNA: TGTGCCAGTAGTCGACAGGGGGCAGACTACGAGCAGTACTTC. Its translation is CASSRQGADYEQYF.

The chain recombines TRBV19 with TRBJ2-1, with D tentatively TRBD2 (6 bases). Germline V gene lookup returns CDR1 LNHDA and CDR2 SQIVND (reference sequence). V lost 5 bases and J 9 bases, leaving 17 bases between the germline ends. The CDR3 is 14 residues long. The CDR3 region is CASSRNREWGEQFF. CDR3 coding DNA: TGTGCCAGTAGTCGAAACCGGGAGTGGGGTGAGCAGTTCTTC.

The chain joins TRBV28 to TRBJ1-1; 8 nucleotides align to TRBD1. Per germline, CDR1 MDHEN and CDR2 SYDVKM. The CDR3 covers 14 residues. V gave up 4 bases and J gave up 6 bases; unmatched junction bases: 7. The CDR3 region is CASSSGQGNAEAFF. Written as DNA, the CDR3 is TGTGCCAGCAGTTCCGGACAGGGAAACGCTGAAGCTTTCTTT.

V gene TRBV6-5 combines with J gene TRBJ1-5, with 8 bases that match TRBD1. Trimming cost V 4 bases and J 3 bases; bases outside gene matches: 8. This CDR3 has 16 residues. Germline-derived CDR1 and CDR2 are MNHEY and SVGAGI. CDR3 coding DNA: TGTGCCAGCAGTTTTATGACAGGGGCTCCCAATCAGCCCCAGCATTTT. Protein sequence: CASSFMTGAPNQPQHF.

The chain carries TRBV5-4 and TRBJ2-7, with 11 bases matching TRBD2. The ends lost 4 bases at V and 3 bases at J; junction bases unmatched: 6. The germline CDR1 and CDR2 sequences are SGHNT and YYREEE (reference sequence). This CDR3 comprises 15 residues. For the CDR3, the DNA is TGTGCCAGCAGCCCCGGGACTAGCGGACTCTACGAGCAGTACTTC. The encoded protein is CASSPGTSGLYEQYF.

The rearrangement links TRBV5-1 to TRBJ2-5; D not resolved. V shed 1 base and J shed 3 bases, with 7 bases lying between them. CDR3 length: 13 amino acids. From germline, CDR1 is SGHRS and CDR2 YFSETQ. CDR3 amino acids: CASSLRPKETQYF. As DNA, the CDR3 is TGCGCCAGCAGCTTGAGGCCCAAAGAGACCCAGTACTTC.

The genes are TRBV7-2 and TRBJ2-6; TRBD1 might be the D (6 bases). This CDR3 comprises 17 residues. From germline, CDR1 is SGHTA and CDR2 FQGNSA. The V end was cut by 2 bases, the J end by 2 bases, with 13 bases between. DNA for the CDR3: TGTGCCAGCAGCTTATTAGGTGGGGGCGCTGGGGCCAACGTCCTGACTTTC. Protein sequence: CASSLLGGGAGANVLTF.

V and J are TRBV19 and TRBJ1-5; unclear D gene. Trimming took 10 bases from V and 5 from J, leaving 21 bases between them. Germline V gene lookup returns CDR1 LNHDA and CDR2 SQIVND (reference sequence). The CDR3 covers 15 residues. In DNA form, the CDR3 reads TGTGCCACCCCTCTAAGGCGTAGGCGGTATCAGCCCCAGCATTTT. Protein product: CATPLRRRRYQPQHF.

This chain uses TRBV28 with TRBJ1-4, with D uncertain. V was trimmed by 7 bases and J by 5 bases, leaving 8 bases between them. Germline assignment: CDR1 MDHEN and CDR2 SYDVKM. The CDR3 runs 12 residues. CDR3 nucleotides: TGTGCCAGCACCATCCAGAATGAAAAACTGTTTTTT. It encodes CASTIQNEKLFF.

A note on this clone: One end of the junction is discordant with germline, which a read error may explain. The rearrangement uses TRBV6-5 and TRBJ2-1; TRBD2 matches at 9 bases. The CDR3 contains 14 residues. Germline values: CDR1 MNHEY, CDR2 SVGAGI. The CDR3 is CATSSGSLVAGQFF. CDR3 nucleotides: TGTGCCACCAGTAGCGGGAGTTTGGTGGCAGGGCAGTTCTTC.

This chain links TRBV19 with TRBJ2-1, with 15 nucleotides matching TRBD2. J gave up 9 bases and V 5 bases, and 8 bases lay outside the gene matches. The germline CDR1 and CDR2 sequences are LNHDA and SQIVND (reference sequence). This CDR3 contains 16 residues. The CDR3 coding sequence is TGTGCCAGTAGTCCCCGGACTAGCGGGGGGGCTGGTGAGCAGTTCTTC. It translates to CASSPRTSGGAGEQFF.

This chain's CDR3 is CASSDRVLRETQYF. In nucleotides, the CDR3 is TGTGCCAGCAGCGACAGGGTGCTAAGGGAGACCCAGTACTTC. V usage is TRBV25-1 and J usage is TRBJ2-5; 7 nucleotides match TRBD1. V was clipped by 6 bases and J by 5 bases; unmatched bases: 9. CDR1 and CDR2 (germline): MGHDK, SYGVNS. This CDR3 contains 14 residues.